This is a list of T cell receptor beta chains from one sample in a study of blood T cell repertoires in COVID-19. The repertoire was sequenced with immunoSEQ multiplex PCR; TCRdb's copy has only in-frame clones and lacks some. The repertoire includes approximately 24,000 clones, 87% of them detected once, and 25% sits in the top ten. Sequencing input: peripheral blood. These receptors all come from a human donor with active COVID-19. The donor label of this sample is uncertain. The CDR3 runs from the conserved cysteine through the conserved F or W.

J gene,V gene,CDR3 protein
TRBJ2-5,TRBV7-7,CASSLGRRRGPETQYF
TRBJ2-2,TRBV9,CASSEGLAQNTGELFF
TRBJ2-7,TRBV6-6,CASSSPERGGFYEQYF
TRBJ2-1,TRBV21-1,CASSKTSRTSGRVSSSYNEQFF
TRBJ1-2,TRBV28,CASTPGTAGYGYTF
TRBJ2-1,TRBV4-3,CASSQGGQLSGNEQFF
TRBJ2-2,TRBV4-1,CASSQARDWGGSGELFF
TRBJ1-2,TRBV4-1,CASSQDGTGGGYTF
TRBJ2-3,TRBV3-1/TRBV3-2,CASSLRTGDTDTQYF
TRBJ2-1,TRBV18,CASSPNGGFEQFF
TRBJ1-5,TRBV4-2,CASSQDRTPSTQPQHF
TRBJ2-1,TRBV2,CASSEAGGGASYNEQFF
TRBJ2-1,TRBV3-1/TRBV3-2,CASSQVLAGGRYNEQFF
TRBJ2-3,TRBV5-1,CASRTSGIGTDTQYF
TRBJ2-3,TRBV18,CASSPYSGDTQYF
TRBJ2-7,TRBV21-1,CASSKGSSEQYF
TRBJ2-1,TRBV6-5,CASSYGTGYNEQFF
TRBJ2-7,TRBV11-3,CASSSGTGSYEQYF
TRBJ2-1,TRBV7-3,CASSLGTTNEQFF
TRBJ1-2,TRBV7-2,CASRAGTGEFYGYTF
TRBJ2-7,TRBV5-4,CASSLDRGPYEQYF
TRBJ2-2,TRBV19,CASRKGQGRTGELFF
TRBJ2-1,TRBV28,CASQSRGGGVDNEQFF
TRBJ2-3,TRBV5-1,CASSFSSVTDTQYF
TRBJ2-7,TRBV6-5,CASRPGHKSYEQYF
TRBJ2-7,TRBV7-2,CASRLAGGPRYEQYF
TRBJ1-5,TRBV12-3/TRBV12-4,CASSLVAGPQHF
TRBJ2-7,TRBV27,CASSLTPPWEVLYEQYF
TRBJ1-1,TRBV7-9,CASSASVQAGFRAFF
TRBJ1-1,TRBV3-1/TRBV3-2,CASSHATGEAEAFF
TRBJ2-7,TRBV5-4,CASSQGGAAYEQYF
TRBJ1-1,TRBV9,CASSVVGTWQPAFF
TRBJ1-4,TRBV19,CASSISRSASEKLFF
TRBJ2-1,TRBV11-3,CASSVVGAEQFF
TRBJ2-2,TRBV9,CASSATVYTGELFF
TRBJ1-1,TRBV10-3,CATETNQGGTEAFF
TRBJ2-1,TRBV19,CASRGIGSGNEQFF
TRBJ1-6,TRBV4-3,CASSQGPRFGSPLHF
TRBJ1-2,TRBV29-1,CSARGTYGYTF
TRBJ1-2,TRBV28,CASSLLTANYGYTF